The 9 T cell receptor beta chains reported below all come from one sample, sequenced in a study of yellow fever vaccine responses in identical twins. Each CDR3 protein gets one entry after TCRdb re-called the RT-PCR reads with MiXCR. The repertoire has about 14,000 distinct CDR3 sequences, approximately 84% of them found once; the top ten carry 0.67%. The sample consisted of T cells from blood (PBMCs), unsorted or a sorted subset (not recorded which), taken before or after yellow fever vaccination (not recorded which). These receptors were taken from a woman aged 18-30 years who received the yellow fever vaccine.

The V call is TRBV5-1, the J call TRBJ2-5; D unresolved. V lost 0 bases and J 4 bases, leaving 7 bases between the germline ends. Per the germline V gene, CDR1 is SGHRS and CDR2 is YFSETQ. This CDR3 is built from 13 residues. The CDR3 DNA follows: TGCGCCAGCAGCTTGGGCGTATCAGAGACCCAGTACTTC. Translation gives CASSLGVSETQYF.

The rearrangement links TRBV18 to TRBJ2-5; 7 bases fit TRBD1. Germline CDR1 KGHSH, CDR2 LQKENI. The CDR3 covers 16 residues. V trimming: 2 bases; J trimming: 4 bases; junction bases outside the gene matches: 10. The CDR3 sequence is CASSPALGTVGETQYF. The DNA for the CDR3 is TGTGCCAGCTCACCAGCTCTCGGGACAGTGGGAGAGACCCAGTACTTC.

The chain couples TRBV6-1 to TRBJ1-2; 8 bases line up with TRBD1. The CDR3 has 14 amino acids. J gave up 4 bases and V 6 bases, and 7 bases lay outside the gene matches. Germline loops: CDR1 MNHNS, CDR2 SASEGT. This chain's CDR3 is CASSPRQGSYGYTF. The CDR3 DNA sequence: TGTGCCAGCAGCCCCCGACAGGGGAGCTATGGCTACACCTTC.

In DNA, the CDR3 is TGTGCCAGCAGCGTCGGGACCTCTGGGGCCAACGTCCTGACTTTC. This encodes CASSVGTSGANVLTF. The gene calls are TRBV11-1 and TRBJ2-6, with D perhaps assigned TRBD1 or TRBD2 (5 bases each). From germline, CDR1 is SGHAT and CDR2 FQDESV (reference sequence). CDR3 size: 15 residues. Trimming removed 5 bases at V and 0 bases at J, with 8 bases between. The whole variable domain, filled in from reference TRBV11-1 and TRBJ2-6, reads EAEVAQSPRYKITEKSQAVAFWCDPISGHATLYWYRQILGQGPELLVQFQDESVVDDSQLPKDRFSAERLKGVDSTLKIQPAELGDSAMYLCASSVGTSGANVLTFGAGSRLTVL.

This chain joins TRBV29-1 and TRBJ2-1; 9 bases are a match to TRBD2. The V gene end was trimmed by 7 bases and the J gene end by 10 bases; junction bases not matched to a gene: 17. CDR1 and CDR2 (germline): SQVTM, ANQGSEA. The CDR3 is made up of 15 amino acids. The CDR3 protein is CSASRAGGPASEQFF. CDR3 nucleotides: TGCAGCGCTTCCCGTGCGGGAGGGCCCGCCAGCGAGCAGTTCTTC.

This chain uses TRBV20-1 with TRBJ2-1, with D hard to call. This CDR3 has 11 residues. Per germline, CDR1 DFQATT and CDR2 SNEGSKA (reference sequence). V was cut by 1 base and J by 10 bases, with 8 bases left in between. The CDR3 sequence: CSARVVEEQFF. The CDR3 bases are TGCAGTGCTAGAGTGGTGGAAGAGCAGTTCTTC.

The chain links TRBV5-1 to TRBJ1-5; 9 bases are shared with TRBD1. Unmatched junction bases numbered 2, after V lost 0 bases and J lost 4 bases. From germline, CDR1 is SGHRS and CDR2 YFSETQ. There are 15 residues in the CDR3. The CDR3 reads CASSLEGQGNQPQHF. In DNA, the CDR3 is TGCGCCAGCAGCTTGGAGGGACAGGGAAATCAGCCCCAGCATTTT.

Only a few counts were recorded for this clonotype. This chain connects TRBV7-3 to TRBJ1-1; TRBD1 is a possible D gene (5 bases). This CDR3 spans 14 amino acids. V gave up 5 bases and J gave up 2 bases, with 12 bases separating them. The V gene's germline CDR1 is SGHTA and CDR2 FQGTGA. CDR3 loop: CASSEAGLNTEAFF. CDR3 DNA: TGTGCCAGCAGCGAGGCGGGACTAAACACTGAAGCTTTCTTT.

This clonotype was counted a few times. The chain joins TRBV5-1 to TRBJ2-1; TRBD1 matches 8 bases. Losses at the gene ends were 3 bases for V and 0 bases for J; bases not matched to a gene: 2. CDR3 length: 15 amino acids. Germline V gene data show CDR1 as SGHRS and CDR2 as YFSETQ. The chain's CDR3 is CASSSGTGSYNEQFF. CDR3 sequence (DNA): TGCGCCAGCAGCTCCGGGACAGGCTCCTACAATGAGCAGTTCTTC.